Following are 29 T cell receptor beta chains from one sample sequenced in a study of neurological immune-mediated disorders. Using its own MiXCR run on the 5' RACE reads, TCRdb lists one record per CDR3 protein. The sample has approximately 30,000 distinct CDR3 sequences; roughly 15% are singletons. The sample comprised PBMCs. The receptors here all came from a man in his 70s in good health.

In nucleotides, the CDR3 is TGTGCCATCAGTTACACAAACTCTGGAAACACCATATATTTT. It is translated as CAISYTNSGNTIYF. The chain joins TRBV10-3 to TRBJ1-3; D is undetermined. This CDR3 spans 14 amino acids. The V and J ends lost 5 bases and 0 bases respectively, with 8 bases between them. The germline CDR1 and CDR2 sequences are ENHRY and SYGVKD.

Many counts were recorded for this clonotype. V usage is TRBV5-1 and J usage is TRBJ2-1; 10 nucleotides align to TRBD1. Germline V gene sequence: CDR1 SGHRS, CDR2 YFSETQ. The trim removed 4 bases at V and 4 bases at J, leaving 5 bases unmatched. CDR3 length: 15 amino acids. CDR3 DNA: TGCGCCAGCAGCCTAGGACAGGGGGGATACAATGAGCAGTTCTTC. Translated, it gives CASSLGQGGYNEQFF.

This clonotype was seen repeatedly, ten times or more. This chain uses TRBV13 with TRBJ2-7, with 9 positions matching TRBD1. The germline V gene encodes CDR1 PRHDT and CDR2 FYEKMQ (reference sequence). This CDR3 has 16 residues. V lost 6 bases to trimming and J lost 1 base; unmatched junction nucleotides: 10. The CDR3 DNA is TGTGCCAGCAGTTATAAACCGGGACAGGGTTCCTACGAGCAGTACTTC. It translates to CASSYKPGQGSYEQYF.

This clonotype has at least ten counts. The chain combines TRBV27 with TRBJ2-7; D is unclear. CDR3 length: 13 amino acids. From germline, CDR1 is MNHEY and CDR2 SMNVEV (reference sequence). Trimming removed 3 bases from V and 0 bases from J, with 6 bases in between. The CDR3 here is CASSFLSSYEQYF. The CDR3 region has the DNA TGTGCCAGCAGTTTCCTTAGCTCCTACGAGCAGTACTTC.

This clonotype has a count of ten or more. The rearrangement uses TRBV7-8 and TRBJ2-7; D perhaps matches TRBD2 (7 bases). Trimming took off 5 bases at V and 6 bases at J, with 20 bases between the two ends. CDR1 and CDR2 from the germline V gene are SGHVS and FQNEAQ. This CDR3 comprises 15 residues. The CDR3 sequence: CASSTLGGAQGEQYF. The CDR3 DNA follows: TGTGCCAGCAGCACTCTAGGGGGGGCGCAGGGCGAGCAGTACTTC.

The V and J genes are TRBV5-1 and TRBJ2-2; 9 bases are shared with TRBD1. Trimming took 10 bases from V and 7 from J; bases not matched to a gene: 11. From germline, CDR1 is SGHRS and CDR2 YFSETQ. This CDR3 contains 14 residues. The CDR3 region is CAYSSQGADGELFF. The CDR3 DNA sequence: TGCGCCTACAGCTCACAGGGGGCGGACGGGGAGCTGTTTTTT.

This clonotype was recorded once. This rearrangement joins TRBV6-4 to TRBJ2-1; D unresolved. Trimming pared 2 bases from V and 14 bases from J, leaving 19 bases between. The germline V gene encodes CDR1 MRHNA and CDR2 SNTAGT. This CDR3 is 14 amino acids long. The CDR3 here is CASSDPAPKVWEFF. As DNA, the CDR3 is TGTGCCAGCAGTGACCCTGCCCCGAAGGTGTGGGAGTTCTTC.

The V gene is TRBV30, the J gene TRBJ1-4, with 7 bases that match TRBD1. The CDR3 length is 15 residues. Looked up from germline, CDR1 is GTSNPN and CDR2 is SVGIG (reference sequence). Germline trimming cut 2 bases from V and 7 bases from J; bases unmatched to any gene: 10. CDR3 bases: TGTGCCTGGAGTTATTCGGGGACAGCTGGTGAAAAACTGTTTTTT. It codes for CAWSYSGTAGEKLFF.

This clonotype was counted once. The rearrangement joins TRBV5-6 to TRBJ2-1; maybe TRBD2 (5 bases). Trimming removed 4 bases at V and 7 bases at J, with 15 bases between. Germline CDR1 reads SGHDT; CDR2 reads YYEEEE. The CDR3 length is 14 residues. CDR3 nucleotides: TGTGCCAGCAGCCGTTGGGAACGGAGGAATGAGCAGTTCTTC. The encoded protein is CASSRWERRNEQFF.

Notes on this clonotype: This may be a read error: a much more frequent sequence differs by one nucleotide. The chain uses TRBV29-1 and TRBJ2-5; 8 bases map to TRBD1. The germline V gene encodes CDR1 SQVTM and CDR2 ANQGSEA. The J segment lost 2 bases and the V segment lost 4 bases, leaving 6 bases of the junction unmatched. This CDR3 contains 14 residues. The CDR3 coding sequence is TGCAGCGTTGTGGTCAGGGGGCTTCAAGAGACCCAGTACTTC. This translates into CSVVVRGLQETQYF.

This clonotype was seen repeatedly, ten times or more. The rearrangement uses TRBV5-1 and TRBJ2-2; perhaps D is TRBD1 or TRBD2 (6 bases each). V gave up 1 base and J gave up 7 bases, with 14 bases separating them. The CDR3 length is 15 residues. The germline gives CDR1 SGHRS, CDR2 YFSETQ. The CDR3 loop is CASSLSAGEVGELFF. The CDR3 DNA sequence: TGCGCCAGCAGCTTGTCTGCAGGGGAGGTCGGGGAGCTGTTTTTT.

This clonotype was seen just once. J is TRBJ1-1 and V is TRBV12-3 or TRBV12-4, with a tentative D call TRBD1 (6 bases). V shed 5 bases and J shed 4 bases, with 17 bases lying between them. There are 15 residues in the CDR3. CDR3 amino acids: CASSPSFTGTTEAFF. CDR3 DNA sequence: TGTGCCAGCAGTCCGTCTTTTACAGGGACCACTGAAGCTTTCTTT.

This clonotype was recorded at least ten times. V usage is TRBV7-2 and J usage is TRBJ2-1; D is unclear. CDR1 and CDR2 from the germline V gene are SGHTA and FQGNSA. There are 14 residues in the CDR3. Deletions cut 7 bases from V and 3 bases from J, with 13 bases between. The CDR3 DNA is TGTGCCAGCACCAAGGAGCAGATCTACAATGAGCAGTTCTTC. Translating it yields CASTKEQIYNEQFF.

At least ten counts were recorded for this clonotype. V gene TRBV15 combines with J gene TRBJ2-7; 9 bases are shared with TRBD1. The CDR3 sequence is 19 residues long. Trimming took 1 base from V and 5 from J; bases not matched to a gene: 18. Germline V lookup: CDR1 LNHNV, CDR2 YYDKDF (reference sequence). The CDR3 is CATSRAPPLSGQGRHEQYF. The CDR3, as DNA: TGTGCCACCAGCAGAGCCCCACCTCTCTCGGGACAGGGTCGACACGAGCAGTACTTC.

This clonotype was found many times. This chain joins TRBV9 and TRBJ2-1; 8 bases agree with TRBD1. This CDR3 contains 15 residues. Germline V gene data show CDR1 as SGDLS and CDR2 as YYNGEE. J was trimmed by 7 bases and V by 0 bases; bases with no gene match: 6. Here the CDR3 reads CASSVVTGGDNEQFF. The CDR3 nucleotides are TGTGCCAGCAGCGTAGTAACAGGGGGAGATAATGAGCAGTTCTTC.

This clonotype was seen at least ten times. The chain joins TRBV5-5 to TRBJ2-2; D assignment may be TRBD1 or TRBD2 (6 bases each). In germline, CDR1 is SGHKS, CDR2 YYEKEE (reference sequence). The CDR3 sequence is 16 residues long. Trimming stripped 4 bases from V and 1 base from J, with 14 bases between. DNA for the CDR3: TGTGCCAGCAGCCCTCGGGGGACAATGAACACCGGGGAGCTGTTTTTT. Its protein product is CASSPRGTMNTGELFF.

This clonotype has a handful of counts. The chain couples TRBV6-2 or TRBV6-3 to TRBJ2-7; D possibly corresponds to TRBD2 (5 bases). The CDR3 spans 13 residues. With 7 bases removed from V and 7 bases from J, the gap between germline ends came to 17 bases. Germline loops: CDR1 MNHEY, CDR2 SVGEGT. The CDR3 reads CASNRGVPGEQYF. In DNA form, the CDR3 reads TGTGCCAGCAATCGGGGAGTCCCCGGGGAGCAGTACTTC.

As to this clonotype: A read error may explain this, as a much larger clone is one base away. This sequence joins TRBV29-1 and TRBJ1-5, with D uncertain. The J call may be in error: the DNA end matches TRBJ2-3 better. Looked up from germline, CDR1 is SQVTM and CDR2 is ANQGSEA. The CDR3 totals 9 residues. This CDR3 is CSPNQPQYF. CDR3 DNA sequence: TGCAGCCCGAATCAGCCCCAGTATTTT.

This clonotype has a count of ten or more. This rearrangement joins TRBV5-4 to TRBJ2-3; 7 bases map to TRBD1. V lost 5 bases and J lost 6; bases outside the gene matches: 15. The CDR3 runs to 16 residues. CDR1 is SGHNT and CDR2 is YYREEE in the germline V gene (reference sequence). The CDR3 DNA is TGTGCCAGCAGTTCCGAGGCGCAGGGGGTAAGGGATACGCAGTATTTT. It yields the protein CASSSEAQGVRDTQYF.

This clonotype was seen many times. V is TRBV9 and J is TRBJ1-4; D uncertain. The germline V gene has CDR1 SGDLS and CDR2 YYNGEE. The CDR3 is 12 amino acids. The V end was cut by 3 bases, the J end by 4 bases, with 4 bases between. CDR3 sequence (DNA): TGTGCCAGCAGCGGTAATAATGAAAAACTGTTTTTT. Protein: CASSGNNEKLFF.

This clonotype has a count of ten or more. V gene TRBV20-1 combines with J gene TRBJ1-1, with 7 bases aligning to TRBD1. Germline V lookup: CDR1 DFQATT, CDR2 SNEGSKA (reference sequence). The CDR3 has 13 amino acids. The trim removed 6 bases at V and 0 bases at J, leaving 4 bases unmatched. CDR3 DNA sequence: TGCAGTGCGCCGACAGGGATGAACACTGAAGCTTTCTTT. It encodes CSAPTGMNTEAFF.

At least ten counts were recorded for this clonotype. This chain uses TRBV5-1 with TRBJ2-1; TRBD2 aligns across 10 bases. The V gene end was trimmed by 5 bases and the J gene end by 7 bases; junction bases not matched to a gene: 12. CDR3 length: 16 amino acids. Per the germline V gene, CDR1 is SGHRS and CDR2 is YFSETQ. The CDR3: CASSVSGRAEKNEQFF. DNA of the CDR3: TGCGCCAGCAGTGTGAGCGGGAGGGCCGAAAAGAATGAGCAGTTCTTC.

There are many counts of this clonotype. The chain links TRBV29-1 to TRBJ2-2; maybe TRBD2 (5 bases). Trimming pared 6 bases from V and 4 bases from J, leaving 12 bases between. This CDR3 contains 13 residues. In germline, CDR1 is SQVTM, CDR2 ANQGSEA. The CDR3 DNA follows: TGCAGCGTCCAGGAGGCGGGCACCGGGGAGCTGTTTTTT. Protein: CSVQEAGTGELFF.

This clonotype showed up many times. The V and J genes are TRBV7-9 and TRBJ1-1; 10 bases map to TRBD1. Germline CDR1 reads SEHNR; CDR2 reads FQNEAQ (reference sequence). With V trimmed by 6 bases and J by 6 bases, 4 bases remained unmatched. The CDR3 is 13 residues long. The CDR3 bases are TGTGCCAGCAGGCGGGACAGGGGATCTGAAGCTTTCTTT. Translated: CASRRDRGSEAFF.

In this sample, this clonotype turned up many times. The J gene is TRBJ1-3, the V gene TRBV7-9; 7 bases line up with TRBD1. The length of the CDR3 is 16 residues. V shed 1 base, J shed 0 bases, and the junction held 3 bases outside the gene matches. The germline gives CDR1 SEHNR, CDR2 FQNEAQ (reference sequence). CDR3 region: CASSLGSGGSGNTIYF. CDR3 coding DNA: TGTGCCAGCAGCTTAGGATCAGGGGGCTCTGGAAACACCATATATTTT.

This clonotype was seen many times. V usage is TRBV5-1 and J usage is TRBJ1-1; D gene uncertain. CDR3 length: 15 amino acids. CDR1 and CDR2 (germline): SGHRS, YFSETQ. With 0 bases removed from V and 5 bases from J, the gap between germline ends came to 14 bases. As DNA, the CDR3 is TGCGCCAGCAGCTTGGAAGGAGGGCTGGGGACTGAAGCTTTCTTT. It codes for CASSLEGGLGTEAFF. The variable domain in full, completed from reference TRBV5-1 and TRBJ1-1, reads KAGVTQTPRYLIKTRGQQVTLSCSPISGHRSVSWYQQTPGQGLQFLFEYFSETQRNKGNFPGRFSGRQFSNSRSEMNVSTLELGDSALYLCASSLEGGLGTEAFFGQGTRLTVV.

This clonotype was detected many times. This chain connects TRBV4-3 to TRBJ2-7; 9 nucleotides match TRBD1. The CDR3 contains 13 residues. Germline V CDR1 and CDR2: LGHNA, YSLEER. The V and J ends lost 4 bases and 5 bases, in that order; junction bases with no gene match: 3. Here the CDR3 reads CASSPTGGDEQYF. CDR3 nucleotide sequence: TGCGCCAGCAGCCCTACAGGGGGCGACGAGCAGTACTTC.

The table lists this clonotype with many counts. The CDR3 reads CASSRAGGQTIIHF. For the CDR3, the DNA is TGTGCCAGCAGTCGCGCGGGAGGACAGACAATAATTCACTTT. The chain uses TRBV6-2 or TRBV6-3 and TRBJ1-6, with D perhaps matching TRBD1 (6 bases). Trimming stripped 5 bases from V and 19 bases from J, with 24 bases between. Germline V CDR1 and CDR2: MNHEY, SVGEGT. The CDR3 has 14 residues.

The sample holds many counts of this clonotype. This chain connects TRBV7-9 to TRBJ2-3; 8 nucleotides line up with TRBD1. The CDR3 totals 14 residues. Germline CDR1 reads SEHNR; CDR2 reads FQNEAQ (reference sequence). With 5 bases clipped from V and 3 bases from J, the junction kept 4 bases outside the gene matches. Here the CDR3 DNA reads TGTGCCAGCAGCACTTGGACAGGGACAGATACGCAGTATTTT. Protein sequence: CASSTWTGTDTQYF.